Sequencing of this TCR beta chain was carried out in a study of blood T cell repertoires in COVID-19 (dated by TCRdb to 2018 to 2021). Turning to the overall study: Samples covering the acute and convalescent phases of COVID-19 were provided by collaborators in the United States, Italy and Spain. The dataset comprised deeply sampled blood TCRbeta repertoires from subjects exposed to, actively infected with, or recovered from COVID-19. Where available, HLA class I and class II types were taken from metadata supplied by the sample provider and were not determined by assay-based typing. Samples were obtained from the ongoing ImmuneRACE study (first 160 participants) and from roughly 1,300 subjects provided by 6 global collaborators. The material from the prospective study consisted of cDNA or gDNA derived from T cells, B-cell-depleted T cells, or PBMCs. Sample metadata almost always included a de-identified subject ID, COVID-19 status, age in years and sex. The repertoires were released in a freely available public database meant as a resource for research on the immune response to SARS-CoV-2. What the authors observed across the whole study: How much clinical and demographic metadata was included differed by source and by participant, and the metadata was provided uncurated.

Whole blood was collected in K2EDTA tubes by collaborating institutions according to the institutions' own protocols. For TCRbeta analysis, collaborators shipped samples in one of three forms: frozen whole blood, isolated PBMCs, or DNA extracted from either of those sample types. This clone was seen just once. The specificity of this receptor is unknown. No base quality values were provided; no much bigger clone lies one nucleotide off. Within the sample, other DNA sequences also encode this same CDR3. CDR1 WSHSY and CDR2 SAAADI are derived from the germline V gene. The CDR3 covers 15 residues, taking in both the cysteine and the phenylalanine. The sequence is cut down to CDR3 DNA, 45 bases in frame from base 1. The trim is 3 bases for V and 6 bases for J, with a gap of 17 bases between the germline ends. TCRbeta CDR3 regions were amplified from genomic DNA using the immunoSEQ Assay, a bias-controlled multiplex PCR. The authors' pipeline ran thus. The number of nucleated cells in each sample was estimated by amplification of reference gene primers within the assay. To quantify the absolute abundance of each unique TCRbeta CDR3 rearrangement, sequence reads were collapsed and filtered. For each sample, productive Simpson clonality was calculated as the square root of Simpson's diversity index across productive rearrangements. TCRdb provides this immuneACCESS table in a form limited to in-frame rearrangements. Some clones are lacking; in checked studies, under half of them reflect an unresolved V gene, and why the rest are absent is not known. The V and J calls and clone size are taken from that table; D and trimming were inferred from the DNA. The sample table holds under 300,000 clones, of which 80% to 90% were seen once. The ten largest clones represent about 10% of the sample.

The sequence is built from TRBV10-2 and TRBJ1-2; TRBD1 might be the D gene, on 5 matching bases. The receptor's source is a woman aged 70-85 years with acute or convalescent COVID-19. The sequencing sample was made of peripheral blood. The nucleotides read TGCGCCAGCAGTGACCCACCCCGGGACTTCAATGGCTACACCTTC. Its protein reads: CASSDPPRDFNGYTF.